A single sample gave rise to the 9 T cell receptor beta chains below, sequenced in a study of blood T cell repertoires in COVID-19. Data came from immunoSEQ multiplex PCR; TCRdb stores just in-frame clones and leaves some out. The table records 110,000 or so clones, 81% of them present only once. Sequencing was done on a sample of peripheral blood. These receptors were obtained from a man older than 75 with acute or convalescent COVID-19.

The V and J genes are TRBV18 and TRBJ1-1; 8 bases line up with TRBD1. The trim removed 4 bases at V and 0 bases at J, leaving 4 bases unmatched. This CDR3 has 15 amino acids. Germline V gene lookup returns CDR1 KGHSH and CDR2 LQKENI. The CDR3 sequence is CASSLRTGMNTEAFF. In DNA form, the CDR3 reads TGTGCCAGCTCACTCCGGACAGGGATGAACACTGAAGCTTTCTTT.

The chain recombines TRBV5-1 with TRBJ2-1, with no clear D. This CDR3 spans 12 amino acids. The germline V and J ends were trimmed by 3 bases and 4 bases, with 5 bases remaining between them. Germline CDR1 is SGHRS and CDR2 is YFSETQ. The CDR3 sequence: CASSSQYNEQFF. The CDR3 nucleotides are TGCGCCAGCAGCTCACAGTACAATGAGCAGTTCTTC.

CDR3 sequence: CASSVETGVGYGYTF. DNA of the CDR3: TGTGCCAGCAGCGTAGAAACAGGCGTCGGCTATGGCTACACCTTC. The V call is TRBV9, the J call TRBJ1-2; a weak D match, TRBD1 (5 bases). The CDR3 sequence is 15 residues long. V lost 0 bases, J lost 4 bases, and 13 bases lay in between. From germline, CDR1 is SGDLS and CDR2 YYNGEE.

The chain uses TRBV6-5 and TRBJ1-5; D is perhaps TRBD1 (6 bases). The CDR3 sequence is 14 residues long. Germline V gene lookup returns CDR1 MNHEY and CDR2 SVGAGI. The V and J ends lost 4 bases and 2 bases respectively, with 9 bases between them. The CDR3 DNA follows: TGTGCCAGCAGTTCCAACAGGGGCAATCAGCCCCAGCATTTT. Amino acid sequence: CASSSNRGNQPQHF.

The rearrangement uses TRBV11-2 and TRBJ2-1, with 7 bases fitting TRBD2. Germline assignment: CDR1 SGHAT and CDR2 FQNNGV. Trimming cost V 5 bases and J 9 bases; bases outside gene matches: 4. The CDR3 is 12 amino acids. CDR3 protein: CASSRDYAEQFF. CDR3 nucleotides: TGTGCCAGCAGCCGGGACTATGCTGAGCAGTTCTTC.

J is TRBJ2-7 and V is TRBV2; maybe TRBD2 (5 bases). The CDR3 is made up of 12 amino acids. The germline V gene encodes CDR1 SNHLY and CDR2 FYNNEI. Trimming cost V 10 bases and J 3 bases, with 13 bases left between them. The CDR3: CATGFLGYEQYF. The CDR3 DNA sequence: TGTGCCACGGGGTTCTTGGGCTACGAGCAGTACTTC. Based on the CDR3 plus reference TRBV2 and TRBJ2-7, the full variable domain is EPEVTQTPSHQVTQMGQEVILRCVPISNHLYFYWYRQILGQKVEFLVSFYNNEISEKSEIFDDQFSVERPDGSNFTLKIRSTKLEDSAMYFCATGFLGYEQYFGPGTRLTVT.

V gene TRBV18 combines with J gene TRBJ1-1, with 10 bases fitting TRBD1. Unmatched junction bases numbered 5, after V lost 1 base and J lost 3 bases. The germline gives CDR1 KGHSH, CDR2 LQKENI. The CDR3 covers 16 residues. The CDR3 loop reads CASSPQTGTGDTEAFF. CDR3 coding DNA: TGTGCCAGCTCACCACAGACCGGGACAGGGGACACTGAAGCTTTCTTT.

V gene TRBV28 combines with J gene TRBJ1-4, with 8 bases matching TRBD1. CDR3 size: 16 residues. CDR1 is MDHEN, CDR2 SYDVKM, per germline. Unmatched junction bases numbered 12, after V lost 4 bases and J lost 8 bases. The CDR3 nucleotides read TGTGCCAGCAGTTCCCCCGCAGGGGGCGCGAACGAAAAACTGTTTTTT. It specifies CASSSPAGGANEKLFF.

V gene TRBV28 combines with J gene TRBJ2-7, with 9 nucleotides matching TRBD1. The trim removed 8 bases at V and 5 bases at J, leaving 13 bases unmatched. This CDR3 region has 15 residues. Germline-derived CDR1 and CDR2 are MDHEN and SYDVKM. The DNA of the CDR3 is TGTGCCAGCGAAGGGACAGGGCTTCTCCGCGACGAGCAGTACTTC. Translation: CASEGTGLLRDEQYF.